This TCR beta chain came from a study of T cell responses to AZD1222 COVID-19 vaccine (dated by TCRdb to the early 2020s). At the level of the whole study: A total of 233 trial participants underwent TCR sequencing, of whom nearly 210 had received two doses of AZD1222 and approximately 25 had received two doses of the MenACWY control vaccine. Trial participants were enrolled by age into subgroups of 18-55, 56-69 and 70-plus years, and roughly 150, 30 and 60 TCR-sequenced participants, respectively, were included in these subgroups. Points the paper makes about the study in general: Reportedly, almost half of the unique spike-specific TCRs recognized epitopes lying outside the regions that are mutated in the B.1.351 and B.1.1.7 variants. CD4 TCRs associated with the vaccine covered the entire spike protein, and the dominant responses were in regions 160-218 and 743-854. No day 14 peak-response samples were available, so repertoires were characterized only after the peak T cell response. The 56-69-year group was small, and its depth increase did not reach significance, likely because of low power. Conclusions about previously exposed vaccinees are limited because only five to seven AZD1222 recipients were SARS-CoV-2 seropositive at baseline. Participants were mostly white British and included more females than males, and it was suggested by the authors that clonal diversity may have been underestimated. After two AZD1222 doses, both the breadth and the depth of spike-specific TCRs were significantly higher than at day 0 and than in MenACWY recipients.

V loses 4 bases of germline sequence and J loses 0 bases, and the interval between the two ends is 9 bases. The germline V gene provides CDR1 SGHRS and CDR2 YFSETQ. From the cysteine through the phenylalanine, the CDR3 covers 14 amino acids. The retained sequence is limited to the CDR3, 42 bases, with the frame set at the first base. The sample's time point label, decoded: baseline before first vaccination. The treatment or condition tag for this specimen amounts to: meningococcal conjugate vaccine given as trial control. Vaccinee samples were obtained from the UK trials COV001 and COV002, which included a single-blind randomized controlled phase 2/3 trial of AZD1222 (ChAdOx1 nCoV-19) in healthy adults. Trial participant PBMC samples were collected at day 0 and day 28 after the second dose for TCRbeta chain sequencing. As regards this clone: Its antigen target is currently unknown. Within one base of it there is no much larger clone, and no base qualities were kept.

The CDR3 regions of human TCRbeta chains were subjected to immunosequencing. The authors' pipeline ran thus. TCRs in the repertoires were matched against a reference library of SARS-CoV-2-specific TCRs that had been generated with the MIRA antigen-specificity platform. Breadth was defined as the fraction of unique TCRs that were SARS-CoV-2-associated. Depth was defined as the fraction of total T cells that were SARS-CoV-2-associated. Each spike-specific TCR was assigned to its reactive spike region and to a CD4 or CD8 class using the MIRA data. Log10-transformed breadth and depth values were compared by one-way ANOVA with Sidak's multiple comparisons tests. The immuneACCESS repertoire file appears here via TCRdb, limited to in-frame rearrangements. These files lack a portion of the clones; in checked studies, under half of the deficit traces to unresolved V genes, and the cause of the others is not known. V, J and clone size derive from that table, while D and trimming were established from the DNA sequence. The sample table lists tens of thousands of clones, roughly 87% of them with a count of one. Jointly, the top ten make up approximately 4.7% of the sample.

The receptor comes from an adult in good health. The chain uses TRBV5-1 and TRBJ2-3; the D gene lacks a confident call. The source material was peripheral blood, sampled on day 0 of MenACWY control vaccination. The DNA sequence is TGCGCCAGCAGCCTTGGACCAAGCACAGATACGCAGTATTTT. Its coded protein is CASSLGPSTDTQYF.